The 10 T cell receptor beta chains reported below all come from one sample, sequenced in a study of CD8+CD57+ T cells in acquired aplastic anemia. CDR3 and TCR beta VDJ profiling relied on genomic DNA as the template. One entry per CDR3 protein, called by TCRdb with MiXCR from the reads. Among 90,000 to 120,000 distinct CDR3 sequences listed, approximately 48% were seen once. The sample comprised sorted CD4+, CD8+, or CD8+CD57+ T cells (not recorded which) from PBMCs. Receptors were obtained from a human donor in good health, serving as a control.

The rearrangement joins TRBV7-9 to TRBJ2-7; TRBD1 is a possible D gene (6 bases). Trimming left V 10 bases short and J 3 bases short, with 16 bases between. This CDR3 contains 13 residues. Per germline, CDR1 SEHNR and CDR2 FQNEAQ (reference sequence). The CDR3 DNA follows: TGTGCCACTTCTCCCCAGGGGTACTACGAGCAGTACTTC. This encodes CATSPQGYYEQYF. Full variable domain (remainder filled in from reference TRBV7-9 and TRBJ2-7): DTGVSQNPRHKITKRGQNVTFRCDPISEHNRLYWYRQTLGQGPEFLTYFQNEAQLEKSRLLSDRFSAERPKGSFSTLEIQRTEQGDSAMYLCATSPQGYYEQYFGPGTRLTVT.

A remark on this clonotype: A much bigger clone sits one base away, suggesting this may be a read error. This chain joins TRBV5-4 and TRBJ2-7; D not resolved. This CDR3 comprises 13 residues. Germline V CDR1 and CDR2: SGHNT, YYREEE (reference sequence). The DNA of the CDR3 is TGTGCCAGCAGCTTTGGTCAGTCCTACGCGCAGTACTTC. Translation gives CASSFGQSYAQYF.

J is TRBJ1-5 and V is TRBV5-6; no reliable D call. Trimming shortened V by 0 bases and J by 0 bases, and 4 bases separated the two germline ends. This CDR3 is 14 amino acids long. Germline values: CDR1 SGHDT, CDR2 YYEEEE. The CDR3 nucleotides read TGTGCCAGCAGCTTGGACGGTAGCAATCAGCCCCAGCATTTT. Translation gives CASSLDGSNQPQHF.

The J gene is TRBJ2-2, the V gene TRBV2; D gene unclear. V lost 7 bases and J 4 bases, leaving 4 bases between the germline ends. The CDR3 runs 11 residues. Germline CDR1 and CDR2: SNHLY and FYNNEI. The CDR3 bases are TGTGCCAGCATGGGCACCGGGGAGCTGTTTTTT. Amino acids: CASMGTGELFF.

The chain uses TRBV10-3 and TRBJ1-2; 7 bases line up with TRBD1. Germline CDR1 is ENHRY and CDR2 is SYGVKD. V lost 4 bases and J lost 6; bases outside the gene matches: 2. The CDR3 is 12 amino acids. The CDR3 protein is CAISARGDGYTF. In DNA, the CDR3 is TGTGCCATCAGTGCCAGGGGGGATGGCTACACCTTC.

The chain joins TRBV2 to TRBJ2-5; no clear D. The CDR3 length is 12 residues. Trimming took 8 bases from V and 4 from J, leaving 11 bases between them. The V gene's germline CDR1 is SNHLY and CDR2 FYNNEI. The CDR3: CASCRMGETQYF. In DNA form, the CDR3 reads TGTGCCAGCTGCCGTATGGGAGAGACCCAGTACTTC. The variable domain in full, completed from reference TRBV2 and TRBJ2-5, reads EPEVTQTPSHQVTQMGQEVILRCVPISNHLYFYWYRQILGQKVEFLVSFYNNEISEKSEIFDDQFSVERPDGSNFTLKIRSTKLEDSAMYFCASCRMGETQYFGPGTRLLVL.

This clonotype occurred many times. The genes are TRBV25-1 and TRBJ2-3, with 7 bases aligning to TRBD2. Germline V gives CDR1 MGHDK, CDR2 SYGVNS. This CDR3 region has 16 residues. Trimming took 2 bases from V and 2 from J; bases not matched to a gene: 7. The CDR3 nucleotides read TGTGCCAGCAGTGAAACTGGGGGGACTATCACAGATACGCAGTATTTT. This translates into CASSETGGTITDTQYF.

The chain recombines TRBV24-1 with TRBJ1-5, with D unresolved. This CDR3 has 13 amino acids. V was clipped by 0 bases and J by 6 bases, with 5 bases between them. Germline V gives CDR1 KGHDR, CDR2 SFDVKD. The CDR3 DNA is TGTGCCACCAGTGATTTGTCGGGTCAGCCCCAGCATTTT. It specifies CATSDLSGQPQHF.

This clonotype appeared many times. The CDR3 sequence is CASSQDYGNEQFF. The CDR3 DNA reads as TGCGCCAGCAGCCAAGATTATGGGAATGAGCAGTTCTTC. The chain joins TRBV4-3 to TRBJ2-1; D is unclear. Germline V lookup: CDR1 LGHNA, CDR2 YSLEER. V was pared by 0 bases and J by 7 bases, with 7 bases between. This CDR3 region has 13 residues.

The chain is built from TRBV10-3 and TRBJ1-2; TRBD1 matches 8 bases. CDR1 is ENHRY, CDR2 SYGVKD, per germline. There are 15 residues in the CDR3. V trimming: 3 bases; J trimming: 1 base; junction bases outside the gene matches: 4. This chain's CDR3 is CAISDPTGVNYGYTF. As DNA, the CDR3 is TGTGCCATCAGTGATCCGACAGGGGTTAACTATGGCTACACCTTC.